A single sample gave rise to the 27 T cell receptor beta chains below, sequenced in a study of identical twins. Via MiXCR, TCRdb re-called the 5' RACE reads, giving one row per CDR3 protein. The sample has a few hundred thousand distinct CDR3 sequences; roughly 12% are singletons. The data were also submitted as part of a second study, on yellow fever vaccine responses in identical twins.

Sequenced sample: memory (CD45RO+) T cells sorted from blood. The receptor set was obtained from a woman aged 18-35 years in good health.

This clonotype has only a few counts. The chain joins TRBV7-2 to TRBJ1-1; D call uncertain. CDR3 length: 12 amino acids. The germline gives CDR1 SGHTA, CDR2 FQGNSA. V lost 2 bases and J 6 bases, leaving 7 bases between the germline ends. DNA for the CDR3: TGTGCCAGCAGCTTATTTGGGGCTGAAGCTTTCTTT. Residues: CASSLFGAEAFF.

This clonotype was observed a few times. The rearrangement uses TRBV6-1 and TRBJ2-5; possibly TRBD2 for D (6 bases). Trimming pared 6 bases from V and 3 bases from J, leaving 17 bases between. The CDR3 runs 15 residues. The germline gives CDR1 MNHNS, CDR2 SASEGT. CDR3 loop: CASSPYTSHEETQYF. CDR3 sequence (DNA): TGTGCCAGCAGCCCATATACTAGCCATGAAGAGACCCAGTACTTC.

The gene calls are TRBV7-2 and TRBJ2-7, with 11 bases identical to TRBD2. Germline CDR1 reads SGHTA; CDR2 reads FQGNSA. There are 14 residues in the CDR3. Losses at the gene ends were 7 bases for V and 4 bases for J; bases not matched to a gene: 6. The CDR3 reads CASTETSGAYEQYF. CDR3 coding DNA: TGTGCCAGCACCGAGACTAGCGGGGCTTACGAGCAGTACTTC.

This clonotype appeared many times. The V gene is TRBV12-5, the J gene TRBJ2-4; D is unclear. Trimming took off 6 bases at V and 0 bases at J, with 9 bases between the two ends. The germline gives CDR1 LGHNT, CDR2 FRNRAP. The CDR3 extends over 14 amino acids. CDR3 loop: CASGADIAKNIQYF. CDR3 nucleotides: TGTGCTAGTGGCGCAGACATAGCCAAAAACATTCAGTACTTC. Supplemented by reference TRBV12-5 and TRBJ2-4, the full variable domain reads DARVTQTPRHKVTEMGQEVTMRCQPILGHNTVFWYRQTMMQGLELLAYFRNRAPLDDSGMPKDRFSAEMPDATLATLKIQPSEPRDSAVYFCASGADIAKNIQYFGAGTRLSVL.

This clonotype showed up many times. The chain joins TRBV7-6 to TRBJ2-3; 12 nucleotides agree with TRBD2. Trimming cost V 1 base and J 3 bases; bases outside gene matches: 5. The CDR3 totals 17 residues. Germline CDR1 reads SGHVS; CDR2 reads FNYEAQ. The CDR3 bases are TGTGCCAGCAGCTTAGTGACTAGCGGGAGTAAAACAGATACGCAGTATTTT. As protein: CASSLVTSGSKTDTQYF.

This clonotype has just a few counts. The genes are TRBV11-2 and TRBJ2-5; D unclear. In germline, CDR1 is SGHAT, CDR2 FQNNGV. The CDR3 has 14 amino acids. Trimming removed 1 base at V and 0 bases at J, with 6 bases between. In DNA, the CDR3 is TGTGCCAGCAGCTTAGTACAGTACCAAGAGACCCAGTACTTC. It codes for CASSLVQYQETQYF.

This clonotype was seen more than once but under ten times. V gene TRBV29-1 combines with J gene TRBJ2-3; the match to TRBD2 covers 8 bases. After removal of 7 bases from V and 6 bases from J, the junction contained 12 bases not matched to a gene. The CDR3 runs 14 residues. The germline gives CDR1 SQVTM, CDR2 ANQGSEA. This CDR3 reads CSASSGNAADTQYF. CDR3 nucleotide sequence: TGCAGCGCAAGTAGCGGGAACGCCGCTGATACGCAGTATTTT.

This clonotype was observed a few times. The chain couples TRBV2 to TRBJ2-7; 8 nucleotides align to TRBD1. The V and J ends lost 6 bases and 4 bases, in that order; junction bases with no gene match: 2. The germline CDR1 and CDR2 sequences are SNHLY and FYNNEI. The CDR3 length is 12 residues. CDR3 DNA: TGTGCCAGCAGCGGGACAGGTTACGAGCAGTACTTC. Translated, it gives CASSGTGYEQYF.

In nucleotides, the CDR3 is TGCAGTGCGGCCCCGCCCGGGTTAGATACGCAGTATTTT. Encoded protein: CSAAPPGLDTQYF. This chain joins TRBV20-1 and TRBJ2-3; D is ambiguous. This CDR3 has 13 amino acids. Germline V gene data show CDR1 as DFQATT and CDR2 as SNEGSKA (reference sequence). V gave up 6 bases and J gave up 5 bases, with 15 bases separating them.

The chain couples TRBV4-3 to TRBJ2-3, with 9 bases identical to TRBD2. V lost 0 bases, J lost 4 bases, and 5 bases stayed unmatched. Per the germline V gene, CDR1 is LGHNA and CDR2 is YSLEER. The CDR3 runs 16 residues. CDR3: CASSQELAGPADTQYF. The CDR3 region has the DNA TGCGCCAGCAGCCAAGAGCTAGCGGGACCAGCAGATACGCAGTATTTT.

At least ten counts were recorded for this clonotype. The V and J genes are TRBV6-2 or TRBV6-3 and TRBJ2-1; 16 positions agree with TRBD2. From germline, CDR1 is MNHEY and CDR2 SVGEGT. The junction had 3 bases not matched to a gene; V was cut back by 2 bases and J by 5 bases. CDR3 length equals 17 residues. CDR3 protein: CASSYTGTSGGDNEQFF. As DNA, the CDR3 is TGTGCCAGCAGTTACACCGGGACTAGCGGGGGGGACAATGAGCAGTTCTTC.

This clonotype has more than one count but fewer than ten. The chain joins TRBV5-1 to TRBJ1-5; D not resolved. Germline V gives CDR1 SGHRS, CDR2 YFSETQ. CDR3 length: 13 amino acids. The V end was cut by 1 base, the J end by 5 bases, with 7 bases between. The CDR3 region is CASSLYSDQPQHF. The CDR3, as DNA: TGCGCCAGCAGCTTGTATTCGGATCAGCCCCAGCATTTT.

The gene calls are TRBV7-2 and TRBJ2-1, with 12 bases matching TRBD2. V dropped 3 bases and J dropped 10; count of bases not matched to a gene: 7. The length of the CDR3 is 15 residues. Per the germline V gene, CDR1 is SGHTA and CDR2 is FQGNSA. CDR3 sequence (DNA): TGTGCCAGCAGCTTCGCGCTAGCGGGGGGGCGGGAGCAGTTCTTC. Its protein is CASSFALAGGREQFF.

At least ten counts were recorded for this clonotype. V gene TRBV6-1 combines with J gene TRBJ2-3, with 8 bases aligning to TRBD1. Germline V gives CDR1 MNHNS, CDR2 SASEGT. The V segment lost 6 bases and the J segment 1 base; nucleotides outside the gene matches: 6. The length of the CDR3 is 15 residues. The DNA for the CDR3 is TGTGCCAGCAGCCCTACAGGGGGAGGCACAGATACGCAGTATTTT. Its translation: CASSPTGGGTDTQYF.

In its sample, this clonotype was seen a few times. The V call is TRBV28, the J call TRBJ2-7, with TRBD1 as a possible D gene (5 bases). CDR1 and CDR2 from the germline V gene are MDHEN and SYDVKM. This CDR3 region has 15 residues. Deletions cut 8 bases from V and 0 bases from J, with 17 bases between. DNA of the CDR3: TGTGCCAGCCGCAGACCAGGGTTAAGCTCCTACGAGCAGTACTTC. Translation: CASRRPGLSSYEQYF.

This clonotype was observed many times. This chain uses TRBV11-2 with TRBJ2-7, with 10 bases lining up with TRBD2. V was clipped by 1 base and J by 0 bases; unmatched bases: 15. Germline V lookup: CDR1 SGHAT, CDR2 FQNNGV. The CDR3 runs to 20 residues. The CDR3 nucleotides read TGTGCCAGCAGCTTAGTCCCGGCTAGCGGGGGACATAAGAGCTCCTACGAGCAGTACTTC. Its translation: CASSLVPASGGHKSSYEQYF.

This clonotype turned up a few times. The chain recombines TRBV10-3 with TRBJ2-5, with D possibly TRBD1 on 5 matching bases. This CDR3 comprises 13 residues. Deletions cut 8 bases from V and 1 base from J, with 11 bases between. CDR1 and CDR2 from the germline V gene are ENHRY and SYGVKD. CDR3 coding DNA: TGTGCCATCGCCGACAGCTTCCAAGAGACCCAGTACTTC. This gives the protein CAIADSFQETQYF.

In its sample, this clonotype was seen a few times. This chain links TRBV20-1 with TRBJ2-1; 13 bases match TRBD2. Germline V gives CDR1 DFQATT, CDR2 SNEGSKA (reference sequence). The CDR3 runs 14 residues. Trimming took 3 bases from V and 7 from J; bases not matched to a gene: 3. CDR3 nucleotides: TGCAGTGCTAGCACTAGCGGGGGGGCGAATGAGCAGTTCTTC. Encoded protein: CSASTSGGANEQFF.

This clonotype was observed a handful of times. V gene TRBV5-1 combines with J gene TRBJ2-5; 11 nucleotides match TRBD2. The CDR3 contains 15 residues. V shed 4 bases, J shed 2 bases, and the junction held 4 bases outside the gene matches. Germline CDR1 reads SGHRS; CDR2 reads YFSETQ. The CDR3 DNA sequence: TGCGCCAGCAGCCTGACTAGCGGGGTTCAAGAGACCCAGTACTTC. It is translated as CASSLTSGVQETQYF.

Written as DNA, the CDR3 is TGTGCCAGCATGGCTGCAACCTACGAGCAGTACTTC. It specifies CASMAATYEQYF. The chain is built from TRBV6-5 and TRBJ2-7; no firm D call. The CDR3 sequence is 12 residues long. The V end was cut by 7 bases, the J end by 2 bases, with 9 bases between. Germline-derived CDR1 and CDR2 are MNHEY and SVGAGI.

This clonotype occurred a few times. The rearrangement uses TRBV18 and TRBJ2-2, with D perhaps matching TRBD1 (7 bases). The V end lost 0 bases, the J end lost 4 bases, and 12 bases lay between the germline ends. The CDR3 has 16 residues. Germline CDR1 KGHSH, CDR2 LQKENI. CDR3 sequence: CASSPPQQGGTGELFF. The CDR3, as DNA: TGTGCCAGCTCACCACCCCAGCAGGGGGGCACCGGGGAGCTGTTTTTT. Combining the CDR3 with reference TRBV18 and TRBJ2-2 gives the whole variable domain NAGVMQNPRHLVRRRGQEARLRCSPMKGHSHVYWYRQLPEEGLKFMVYLQKENIIDESGMPKERFSAEFPKEGPSILRIQQVVRGDSAAYFCASSPPQQGGTGELFFGEGSRLTVL.

This clonotype occurred a few times. The V call is TRBV25-1, the J call TRBJ1-1, with D tentatively TRBD1 (5 bases). The CDR3 length is 15 residues. Trimming shortened V by 2 bases and J by 6 bases, and 16 bases separated the two germline ends. Germline V gene data show CDR1 as MGHDK and CDR2 as SYGVNS. This chain's CDR3 is CASSEVGRGTAEAFF. Written as DNA, the CDR3 is TGTGCCAGCAGTGAAGTCGGTAGGGGAACGGCTGAAGCTTTCTTT.

This rearrangement joins TRBV20-1 to TRBJ2-5, with D unresolved. Trimming removed 0 bases at V and 1 base at J, with 6 bases between. Germline loops: CDR1 DFQATT, CDR2 SNEGSKA (reference sequence). The CDR3 extends over 13 amino acids. As DNA, the CDR3 is TGCAGTGCTAGAGAACCGTCCCAAGAGACCCAGTACTTC. Translation gives CSAREPSQETQYF.

V is TRBV6-2 or TRBV6-3 and J is TRBJ2-1; D is undetermined. Deletions cut 5 bases from V and 7 bases from J, with 12 bases between. Germline lookup yields CDR1 MNHEY and CDR2 SVGEGT. The CDR3 has 13 amino acids. The CDR3 DNA reads TGTGCCAGCAGTCAGGCCGTGGGGAATGAGCAGTTCTTC. It encodes CASSQAVGNEQFF.

Ten or more counts support this clonotype. This chain uses TRBV7-2 with TRBJ2-7, with D hard to call. Trimming pared 8 bases from V and 3 bases from J, leaving 17 bases between. The CDR3 is 14 residues long. Germline loops: CDR1 SGHTA, CDR2 FQGNSA. CDR3 loop: CASRLNGRVYEQYF. DNA for the CDR3: TGTGCCAGCCGCCTGAACGGTCGAGTCTACGAGCAGTACTTC.

The table lists this clonotype with a count of one. J is TRBJ2-3 and V is TRBV6-2 or TRBV6-3; no reliable D call. The V and J ends lost 0 bases and 3 bases respectively, with 16 bases between them. CDR3 size: 17 residues. The germline V gene has CDR1 MNHEY and CDR2 SVGEGT. CDR3: CASSYSMSDRVTDTQYF. The CDR3 region has the DNA TGTGCCAGCAGTTACTCGATGTCTGATAGGGTGACAGATACGCAGTATTTT.

In its sample, this clonotype was seen many times. V gene TRBV5-8 combines with J gene TRBJ2-3, with 7 bases fitting TRBD1. There are 14 residues in the CDR3. Germline CDR1 and CDR2: SGHTS and YDEGEE. The J segment lost 2 bases and the V segment lost 5 bases, leaving 5 bases of the junction unmatched. The CDR3 bases are TGTGCCAGCAGGAACAGGGGTTCCACAGATACGCAGTATTTT. This codes for CASRNRGSTDTQYF.